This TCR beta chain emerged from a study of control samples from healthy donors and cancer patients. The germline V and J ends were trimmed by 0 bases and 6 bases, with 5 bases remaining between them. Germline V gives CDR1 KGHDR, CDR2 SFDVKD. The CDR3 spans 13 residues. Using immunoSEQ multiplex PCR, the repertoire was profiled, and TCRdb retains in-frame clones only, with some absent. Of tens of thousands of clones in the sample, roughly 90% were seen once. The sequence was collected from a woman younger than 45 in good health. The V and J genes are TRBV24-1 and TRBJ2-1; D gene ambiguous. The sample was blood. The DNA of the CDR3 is TGTGCCACCAGTGATTTGGGGGTCAATGAGCAGTTCTTC. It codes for CATSDLGVNEQFF.